The present entry profiles one TCR beta chain with its context. Antigen unknown. This record comes from a study of T cells in Graves' hyperthyroidism and ophthalmopathy. Findings of the study overall: Ophthalmopathy was distinguished from stable hyperthyroidism by 13 V-J signatures. Most clonotypes expanded in thyroid above 0.001 were likewise present in blood.

Under 3 months was the duration of disease in ophthalmopathy patients, who also had a Clinical Activity Score of at least 3 and a NOSPECS grade of at least 4. There were TCR beta CDR3 regions amplified from RNA transcripts. The HTBI primer set drove a first-round RT-PCR of the TCR CDR3. Using its own MiXCR run on the multiplex PCR reads, TCRdb lists one record per CDR3 protein. The table includes approximately 620,000 distinct CDR3 sequences, approximately 15% detected once. There are 12 residues in the CDR3. CDR1 is MNHEY, CDR2 SVGEGT, per germline. The V end was cut by 7 bases, the J end by 2 bases, with 7 bases between.

The V gene is TRBV6-2 or TRBV6-3, the J gene TRBJ2-3, with D perhaps being TRBD1 or TRBD2 (5 bases each). The TCR sequence derives from a middle-aged woman with Graves' ophthalmopathy. Sequenced: blood. The CDR3 DNA reads TGTGCCAGCATGGGGGTCACAGATACGCAGTATTTT. It encodes CASMGVTDTQYF.